Listed below are T cell receptor beta chains from one sample, sequenced in a study of T-cell reconstitution after alpha-beta-depleted transplantation in children. TCRdb processed the PCR reads anew with MiXCR; each CDR3 protein has one entry. Of 120,000 to 150,000 distinct CDR3 sequences listed, around 8.8% were seen once; the top ten hold 15% to 20%. Sequencing was performed on PBMCs, mostly from graft donor cells, taken 180 days after TCRalphabeta/CD19-depleted stem cell transplant. Receptors originate from a female patient between 2 and 15 years old who had a stem cell transplant for congenital amegakaryocytic thrombocytopenia, so the T cells may come from the graft donor. CDR3s include the opening cysteine and the closing phenylalanine or tryptophan. Fields, in order: D gene, clone size, V gene, CDR3 protein. D genes are given only for firm matches. Size is omitted from some rows. Given values are once, few, many or a class for expanded clones.

TRBD1	many	TRBV28	CASSLTGVRQPQHF
-	many	TRBV18	CASSPIQGPYEQYF
TRBD2	many	TRBV4-1	CASSQSPYAGEETQYF
-	once	TRBV10-3	CAISAHEFYGYTF
-	many	TRBV3-1	CASSPRGWNTEAFF
-	many	TRBV7-7	CASSLEGGAGSLETQYF
-	few	TRBV20-1	CSARRVFEKLFF
-	-	TRBV4-1	CASSQVYGQGYGYTF
-	many	TRBV20-1	CSARDRVREFTDTQYF
TRBD2	many	TRBV27	CASSPWGGEETQYF
TRBD1	-	TRBV5-6	CASSMETGLSNSPLHF
-	many	TRBV10-3	CAISDLGLHYEQYF
-	-	TRBV10-3	CAISGQAQETQYF
TRBD1	many	TRBV5-6	CASSLGQGHTSSYETQYF
-	-	TRBV7-8	CASSLRLDESGSPLHF
-	-	TRBV30	CAWGPRSDTQYF
-	few	TRBV29-1	CSVGLRLPETQYF
-	-	TRBV6-1	CASSEWRTGELFF
-	-	TRBV20-1	CSARTGGADTQYF
-	many	TRBV28	CASSATTWGNQPQHF
-	many	TRBV10-3	CAISEWGEEQFF
-	-	TRBV5-1	CASSPDGGSKNIQYF
-	many	TRBV5-5	CASSFSGAGGQTQYF
-	-	TRBV7-8	CASSSLGAIHSNQPQHF
TRBD1	many	TRBV5-1	CASSLDGRGRDGYTF
TRBD1	many	TRBV15	CATSRGQGAYTF
TRBD2	many	TRBV20-1	CSAPLAGRTYEQYF
-	-	TRBV12-3/TRBV12-4	CASSFLGRDTEAFF
-	few	TRBV28	CASTLGRLLDHRTQHF
-	many	TRBV7-2	CASSYDRLSSYEQYF
-	many	TRBV6-6	CASSYMEADPVYF
-	few	TRBV12-3/TRBV12-4	CASSLGSPTYNEQFF
-	many	TRBV5-1	CASSSKGESYTEAFF
-	many	TRBV21-1	CASSCTSGRSLACNEQFF
TRBD2	few	TRBV3-1	CASSQGLAGVEQYF
-	-	TRBV28	CASRLQAGEREQYF
-	many	TRBV7-8	CASSLATRITSSYNEQFF
-	many	TRBV11-3	CASSPGAGELFF
-	-	TRBV20-1	CSARDLGGDINEQFF
-	-	TRBV20-1	CSARYVGEQYF
-	many	TRBV5-1	CASSLSSQVDTGELFF
TRBD1	many	TRBV6-5	CASSSPGTGIGYEQYF
-	-	TRBV20-1	CSAWNSNQPQHF
-	many	TRBV12-3/TRBV12-4	CASSPGLNTDTQYF
-	many	TRBV4-1	CASSPWIKLGPYEQYF
-	many	TRBV27	CASRIGTGYNEQFF
-	-	TRBV7-9	CASSSHRVGQPQHF
-	-	TRBV7-9	CASSALHAYEQYF
-	few	TRBV6-2/TRBV6-3	CASSYSGVDNEQFF
TRBD2	many	TRBV20-1	CSAFSGGGNEQFF
TRBD1	few	TRBV29-1	CSASTGTGQETQYF
-	many	TRBV4-3	CASSPMIRNTDTQYF
-	many	TRBV4-1	CASSQAGSYNEQFF
-	few	TRBV12-3/TRBV12-4	CASRPGVAATNEKLFF
-	many	TRBV5-1	CASSLDRSGYTF
-	few	TRBV9	CASSVVVGGRDNEQFF
-	many	TRBV20-1	CSAGRNEGTDTQYF
-	-	TRBV6-2/TRBV6-3	CASSYSSRMYEQYF
TRBD1	many	TRBV15	CATSRGQGQPQHF